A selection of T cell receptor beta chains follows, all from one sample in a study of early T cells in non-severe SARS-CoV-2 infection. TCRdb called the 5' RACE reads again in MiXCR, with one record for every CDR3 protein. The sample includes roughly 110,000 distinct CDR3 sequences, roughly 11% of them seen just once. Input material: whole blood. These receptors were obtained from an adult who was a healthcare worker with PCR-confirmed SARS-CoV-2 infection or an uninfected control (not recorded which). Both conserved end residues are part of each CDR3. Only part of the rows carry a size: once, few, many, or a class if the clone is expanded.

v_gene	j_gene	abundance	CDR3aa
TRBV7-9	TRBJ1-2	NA	CASSGQDYGYTF
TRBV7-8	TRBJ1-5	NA	CASSPAGINQPQHF
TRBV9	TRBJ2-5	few	CASSVASVGRVTQYF
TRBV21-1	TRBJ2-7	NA	CASSKGGGRAYEQYF
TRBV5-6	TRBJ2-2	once	CASSLGGRQAGELFF
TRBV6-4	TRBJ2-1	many	CASSLGTDYNEQFF
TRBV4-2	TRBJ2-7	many	CASSQESGERSYEQYF
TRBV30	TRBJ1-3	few	CAWSVPIGGSSGNTIYF
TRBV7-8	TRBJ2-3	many	CASSLVFRSHTDTQYF
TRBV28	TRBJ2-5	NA	CASSLGQGIGETQYF
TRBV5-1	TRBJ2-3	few	CASSSRGASGTDTQYF
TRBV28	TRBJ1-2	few	CASSRYGEGPSLGYTF
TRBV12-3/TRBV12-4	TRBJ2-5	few	CASSDGTKAETQYF
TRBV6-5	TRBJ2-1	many	CASSYYPRLPMSDEQFF
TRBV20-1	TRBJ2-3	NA	CSLLGERGTDTQYF
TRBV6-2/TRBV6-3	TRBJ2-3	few	CASSYAGDTQYF
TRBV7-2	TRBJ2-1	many	CASSLPGGPTYNEQFF
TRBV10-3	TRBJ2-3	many	CAIGADSHTDTQYF
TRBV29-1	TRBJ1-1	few	CSVERRLNTEAFF
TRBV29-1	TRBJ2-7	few	CSVANQGRGYYEQYF
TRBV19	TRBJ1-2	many	CASKEGATYGYTF
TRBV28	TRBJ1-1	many	CASSLSPPSGAFF
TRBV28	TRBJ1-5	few	CASSFTDQPQHF
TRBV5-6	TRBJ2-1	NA	CASSGGRAREQFF
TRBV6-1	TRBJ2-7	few	CASSGGTRIEQYF
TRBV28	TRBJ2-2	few	CASRGKSGELFF
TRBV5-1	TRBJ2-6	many	CASSRAPNPGANVLTF
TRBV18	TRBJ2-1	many	CASSPPGQGGNEQFF
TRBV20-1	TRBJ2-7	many	CSATVSNGGEQYF
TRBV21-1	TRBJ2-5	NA	CATPVGGRAGYQETQYF
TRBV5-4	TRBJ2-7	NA	CASSFSGTLPGEQYF
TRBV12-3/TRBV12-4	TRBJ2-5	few	CASSPGPTGPAIEETQYF